The TCR beta chain under discussion was sequenced for a study of blood T cell repertoires in COVID-19. Looking at the study overall: From the United States, Italy and Spain came samples of acute and convalescent COVID-19. PBMCs, B-cell-depleted T cells, or T cells were the source of the cDNA or gDNA that made up the material.

Per the authors' pipeline: Estimation of nucleated cell counts was performed using reference gene primer amplification. Generated by immunoSEQ multiplex PCR, the TCRdb table keeps only in-frame clones and is missing some. The V and J calls and clone size are taken from that table; D and trimming were inferred from the DNA. The table shows around 63,000 clones, with roughly two thirds occurring only once. This CDR3 has 15 amino acids. The V and J ends lost 4 bases and 2 bases, in that order; junction bases with no gene match: 2. CDR1 and CDR2 from the germline V gene are MNHEY and SMNVEV (reference sequence).

This TCR was recovered from a woman aged 70-85 years with COVID-19, enrolled during active disease. The chain has TRBV27 and TRBJ2-1; 10 bases fit TRBD2. The source material was peripheral blood. Written as DNA, the CDR3 is TGTGCCAGCAGTTCGGGACTAGCGACCTACAATGAGCAGTTCTTC. This sequence encodes CASSSGLATYNEQFF.